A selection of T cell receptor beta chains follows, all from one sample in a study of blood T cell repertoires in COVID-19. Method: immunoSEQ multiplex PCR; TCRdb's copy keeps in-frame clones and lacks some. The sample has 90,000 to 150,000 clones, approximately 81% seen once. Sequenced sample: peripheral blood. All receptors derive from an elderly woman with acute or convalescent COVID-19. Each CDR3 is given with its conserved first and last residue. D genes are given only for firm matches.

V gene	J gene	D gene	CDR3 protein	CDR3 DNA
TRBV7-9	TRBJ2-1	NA	CASSLPLGLGSYNEQFF	TGTGCCAGCAGCTTACCGTTGGGACTGGGCTCCTACAATGAGCAGTTCTTC
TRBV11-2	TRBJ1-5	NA	CASSKDTSNQPQHF	TGTGCCAGCAGCAAGGACACTAGCAATCAGCCCCAGCATTTT
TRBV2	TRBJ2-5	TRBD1	CASSSTGESRDF	TGTGCCAGCAGTTCGACAGGGGAGAGTAGGGACTTC
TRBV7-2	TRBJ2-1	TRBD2	CASSLWVAGVEQFF	TGTGCCAGCAGCTTATGGGTAGCGGGAGTTGAGCAGTTCTTC
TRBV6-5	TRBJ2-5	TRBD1	CASSYPLGTAKETQYF	TGTGCCAGCAGTTACCCCCTTGGGACAGCTAAAGAGACCCAGTACTTC
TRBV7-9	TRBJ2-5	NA	CASSFGGNLMYF	TGTGCCAGCAGCTTTGGCGGGAACCTGATGTACTTC
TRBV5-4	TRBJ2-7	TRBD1	CASSSTAGQGIYEQYF	TGTGCCAGCAGTTCAACGGCCGGACAGGGGATATACGAGCAGTACTTC
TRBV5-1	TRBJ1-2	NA	CASSLAPENYGYTF	TGCGCCAGCAGCTTGGCCCCAGAAAACTATGGCTACACCTTC
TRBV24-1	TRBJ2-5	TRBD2	CATSDIGLAGETQYF	TGTGCCACCAGTGACATAGGACTAGCTGGGGAGACCCAGTACTTC
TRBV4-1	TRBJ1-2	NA	CASSHPGNPNGYTF	TGCGCCAGCAGCCACCCAGGGAATCCGAATGGCTACACCTTC
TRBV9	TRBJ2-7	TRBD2	CASSPGLAGNHEQYF	TGTGCCAGCAGCCCAGGACTAGCGGGGAACCACGAGCAGTACTTC
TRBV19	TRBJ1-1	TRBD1	CASSINRGNTEAFF	TGTGCCAGTAGTATAAACAGGGGGAACACTGAAGCTTTCTTT
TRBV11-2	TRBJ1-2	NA	CASSLPGAYYGYTF	TGTGCCAGCAGCTTACCGGGAGCCTACTATGGCTACACCTTC
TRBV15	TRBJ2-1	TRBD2	CATSREEIWQGASGMNEQFF	TGTGCCACCAGCAGAGAAGAGATATGGCAAGGGGCTAGCGGGATGAATGAGCAGTTCTTC